The 3 T cell receptor beta chains presented below share a single source sample, sequenced in a study of OX40 agonist ivuxolimab in advanced cancers. Profiled with immunoSEQ multiplex PCR; TCRdb holds only in-frame clones, not every one. The sample lists about 75,000 clones, roughly nine tenths occurring once. Sequencing was performed on CD4+ or CD8+ T cells sorted from blood, taken in a trial of the OX40 agonist ivuxolimab. The origin of the receptors is an adult with an advanced solid tumor such as melanoma, head and neck, liver or kidney cancer.

The V and J genes are TRBV29-1 and TRBJ1-1; TRBD1 might be the D (6 bases). The length of the CDR3 is 14 residues. Germline V gives CDR1 SQVTM, CDR2 ANQGSEA. Trimming removed 4 bases at V and 3 bases at J, with 15 bases between. CDR3 sequence reads: CSVAHLGGDTEAFF. The CDR3 region has the DNA TGCAGCGTTGCACATTTAGGGGGAGACACTGAAGCTTTCTTT.

The rearrangement joins TRBV7-8 to TRBJ2-5, with D unresolved. CDR1 SGHVS and CDR2 FQNEAQ come from the germline V gene. Trimming cost V 0 bases and J 3 bases, with 11 bases left between them. The CDR3 loop spans 15 amino acids. The CDR3 DNA is TGTGCCAGCAGCTTAGCGCTGGGCGGCAAAGAGACCCAGTACTTC. Translating it yields CASSLALGGKETQYF.

This chain joins TRBV28 and TRBJ2-1; 12 bases agree with TRBD2. Germline values: CDR1 MDHEN, CDR2 SYDVKM. The CDR3 extends over 16 amino acids. With 6 bases clipped from V and 4 bases from J, the junction kept 7 bases outside the gene matches. CDR3 loop: CASSQTSGGQYNEQFF. DNA for the CDR3: TGTGCCAGCAGCCAAACTAGCGGGGGGCAATACAATGAGCAGTTCTTC.